The text below deals with one T cell receptor (beta chain). Antigen unknown. These data originate in a study of blood T cells in healthy people across ages. Overall study findings and caveats: Versus aged donors, long-lived donors had higher diversity and more naive CD4+ cells. Naive and antigen-experienced cells could not be conclusively compared, given unsorted PBMCs.

The sample, approximately 10 milliliters of peripheral blood, was drawn from each donor. Sample-barcoded 5' priming and a J-beta primer mix drove a second PCR of about 7 to 12 cycles. Each cDNA molecule received a tag from a template-switch adaptor that had 12 random nucleotides. Using its own MiXCR run on the 5' RACE reads, TCRdb lists one record per CDR3 protein. The sample carries 1.5 million to 2 million distinct CDR3 sequences, 25% to 30% recorded once. This receptor was taken from a woman aged 25-40 years in good health. What was sequenced was blood.

The CDR3 region is CASSPKNGFNEQFF. For the CDR3, the DNA is TGTGCCAGCTCACCAAAGAACGGTTTCAATGAGCAGTTCTTC. V and J are TRBV18 and TRBJ2-1; D gene uncertain. Looked up from germline, CDR1 is KGHSH and CDR2 is LQKENI. V gave up 2 bases and J gave up 6 bases, with 11 bases separating them. The CDR3 totals 14 residues.